The 24 T cell receptor beta chains given below trace back to one sample, sequenced in a study of human T cells and chemical hapten exposure (TCRdb year 2021). Interpreted using the paper, the time point label stands for: pre-sensitization, week 0. Per the publication, the treatment or condition label means: therapeutic diphenylcyclopropenone sensitization with weekly scalp DPC. The library relied on RACE. Sequencing relied on a NextSeq 500. TCRdb reworked the public reads: Q25 trimming with fastp, MiXCR clone assembly, productive beta chains retained. Every entry covers one CDR3 protein and lists the most common genes and DNA from its rows. The sample has 300,000 to 400,000 distinct CDR3 sequences on record, 4% to 6% of them singletons. In total, the top ten clones hold just over 2.5% of the sample. This material consisted of whole blood, taken in connection with sensitization to the hapten diphenylcyclopropenone (DPC). The source is a woman between 50 and 59 years old with alopecia areata. Some clones in this sample may be carry-over from other donors' samples.

This clonotype was seen only a few times. The chain joins TRBV7-9 to TRBJ1-4, with 8 bases matching TRBD1. Trimming cost V 5 bases and J 3 bases; bases outside gene matches: 2. This CDR3 spans 14 amino acids. The germline CDR1 and CDR2 sequences are SEHNR and FQNEAQ (reference sequence). The CDR3 here is CASSGQGANEKLFF. CDR3 nucleotides: TGTGCCAGCAGCGGACAGGGAGCTAATGAAAAACTGTTTTTT.

This clonotype was seen ten or more times. This chain uses TRBV12-3 or TRBV12-4 with TRBJ1-4, with D possibly being TRBD1 (6 bases). The CDR3 is 15 residues long. The V end lost 4 bases, the J end lost 4 bases, and 13 bases lay between the germline ends. The CDR3 spells CASSSSGQNNEKLFF. DNA for the CDR3: TGTGCCAGCAGTTCCTCCGGACAGAATAATGAAAAACTGTTTTTT.

This clonotype was counted ten times or more. The chain is built from TRBV12-3 or TRBV12-4 and TRBJ2-7; 11 nucleotides match TRBD2. V shed 6 bases and J 1 base; nucleotides not matched to a gene: 5. This CDR3 spans 15 amino acids. Written as DNA, the CDR3 is TGTGCCAGCAGAGGTAGCGGGGGGGGTTCCTACGAGCAGTACTTC. It codes for CASRGSGGGSYEQYF.

Ten or more counts support this clonotype. This chain joins TRBV12-3 or TRBV12-4 and TRBJ2-4; D is ambiguous. Trimming took off 7 bases at V and 0 bases at J, with 10 bases between the two ends. This CDR3 contains 14 residues. CDR3 in amino acids: CASTEQLAKNIQYF. CDR3 sequence (DNA): TGTGCCAGCACCGAGCAGCTAGCCAAAAACATTCAGTACTTC.

Ten or more counts support this clonotype. This chain links TRBV7-9 with TRBJ1-6; 9 bases match TRBD1. V lost 2 bases to trimming and J lost 7 bases; unmatched junction nucleotides: 3. The germline V gene has CDR1 SEHNR and CDR2 FQNEAQ (reference sequence). CDR3 length equals 15 residues. In DNA, the CDR3 is TGTGCCAGCAGCTTATTGGGACAGGGAAATTCACCCCTCCACTTT. As protein: CASSLLGQGNSPLHF.

This clonotype occurred many times. The chain carries TRBV2 and TRBJ2-7, with unresolved D. V lost 1 base and J lost 6, with 7 bases in between. The CDR3 totals 12 residues. Germline loops: CDR1 SNHLY, CDR2 FYNNEI. CDR3 in DNA: TGTGCCAGCAGTGAAGTCAGGTCCGAGCAGTACTTC. Translating gives CASSEVRSEQYF.

This clonotype came up many times. V is TRBV27 and J is TRBJ1-1; perhaps TRBD1 as D (5 bases). V lost 1 base and J lost 5, with 11 bases in between. The germline gives CDR1 MNHEY, CDR2 SMNVEV (reference sequence). This CDR3 is built from 14 residues. The CDR3 protein is CASSLYRSLTEAFF. DNA for the CDR3: TGTGCCAGCAGTTTATACAGGTCTTTGACTGAAGCTTTCTTT.

This clonotype showed up many times. V usage is TRBV2 and J usage is TRBJ2-7; a possible D gene is TRBD1 (6 bases). CDR3 size: 12 residues. Germline CDR1 reads SNHLY; CDR2 reads FYNNEI. Trimming left V 4 bases short and J 2 bases short, with 6 bases between. The CDR3 loop reads CASSGTAYEQYF. The CDR3 DNA sequence: TGTGCCAGCAGTGGGACAGCCTACGAGCAGTACTTC.

This clonotype was picked up many times. The CDR3 here is CASSPYGGEQFF. The DNA of the CDR3 is TGTGCCAGCAGCCCGTATGGGGGTGAGCAGTTCTTC. The V and J genes are TRBV7-2 and TRBJ2-1; tentatively, D is TRBD1 or TRBD2 (5 bases each). The germline gives CDR1 SGHTA, CDR2 FQGNSA. There are 12 residues in the CDR3. V was trimmed by 5 bases and J by 9 bases, leaving 11 bases between them. The complete variable domain, with remaining parts taken from reference TRBV7-2 and TRBJ2-1, reads GAGVSQSPSNKVTEKGKDVELRCDPISGHTALYWYRQSLGQGLEFLIYFQGNSAPDKSGLPSDRFSAERTGGSVSTLTIQRTQQEDSAVYLCASSPYGGEQFFGPGTRLTVL.

The chain uses TRBV3-1 and TRBJ2-7, with 7 positions matching TRBD2. Germline V gene lookup returns CDR1 LGHDT and CDR2 YNNKEL (reference sequence). This CDR3 has 15 amino acids. J lost 3 bases, V lost 5 bases, and 10 bases had no gene match. This CDR3 is CASSDPGRGVYEQYF. The CDR3 DNA reads TGTGCCAGCAGCGACCCTGGACGGGGGGTCTACGAGCAGTACTTC.

This clonotype was seen at least ten times. The chain joins TRBV10-2 to TRBJ2-1, with D perhaps TRBD2 (6 bases). V was clipped by 6 bases and J by 6 bases, with 9 bases between them. The CDR3 has 12 amino acids. CDR1 and CDR2 from the germline V gene are WSHSY and SAAADI. Written as DNA, the CDR3 is TGCGCCAGCAGGCTAGCGTCCAATGAGCAGTTCTTC. Its translation is CASRLASNEQFF.

This chain links TRBV7-9 with TRBJ2-7; the match to TRBD1 covers 10 bases. The CDR3 covers 15 residues. With 5 bases clipped from V and 7 bases from J, the junction kept 11 bases outside the gene matches. Per the germline V gene, CDR1 is SEHNR and CDR2 is FQNEAQ (reference sequence). The DNA for the CDR3 is TGTGCCAGCAGCCAAGGGACAGGGGTGACGGAAGAGCAGTACTTC. Its translation: CASSQGTGVTEEQYF.

Many counts were recorded for this clonotype. This chain uses TRBV12-3 or TRBV12-4 with TRBJ2-1; 7 bases match TRBD1. This CDR3 contains 17 residues. The junction had 11 bases not matched to a gene; V was cut back by 6 bases and J by 0 bases. The CDR3 region has the DNA TGTGCCAGCAGATCGTTACGGGACAGCAGCTCCTACAATGAGCAGTTCTTC. Its translation is CASRSLRDSSSYNEQFF.

V and J are TRBV18 and TRBJ1-1; tentatively, D is TRBD1 (6 bases). V gave up 8 bases and J gave up 3 bases, with 13 bases separating them. CDR1 KGHSH and CDR2 LQKENI come from the germline V gene. This CDR3 comprises 13 residues. This CDR3 is CASVQGWDTEAFF. The CDR3 region has the DNA TGTGCCAGCGTACAGGGCTGGGACACTGAAGCTTTCTTT. The whole variable domain, filled in from reference TRBV18 and TRBJ1-1, reads NAGVMQNPRHLVRRRGQEARLRCSPMKGHSHVYWYRQLPEEGLKFMVYLQKENIIDESGMPKERFSAEFPKEGPSILRIQQVVRGDSAAYFCASVQGWDTEAFFGQGTRLTVV.

In DNA form, the CDR3 reads TGTGCCTGGAGTGTACTATGGGGGGACGAGCAGTACTTC. Amino acid sequence: CAWSVLWGDEQYF. The chain is built from TRBV30 and TRBJ2-7, with D possibly matching TRBD2 (6 bases). This CDR3 has 13 amino acids. Trimming stripped 0 bases from V and 5 bases from J, with 11 bases between. The germline V gene has CDR1 GTSNPN and CDR2 SVGIG (reference sequence).

The J gene is TRBJ2-7, the V gene TRBV28, with TRBD2 identical over 12 bases. V was clipped by 3 bases and J by 5 bases; unmatched bases: 5. Per germline, CDR1 MDHEN and CDR2 SYDVKM. The CDR3 extends over 15 amino acids. The CDR3 here is CASSLITSGRHEQYF. CDR3 in DNA: TGTGCCAGCAGTTTGATAACTAGCGGGAGGCACGAGCAGTACTTC.

This clonotype was seen only a few times. The CDR3 region is CASSEGTTGGLALLYNEQFF. The CDR3 DNA is TGTGCCAGCAGTGAAGGGACGACAGGGGGCCTGGCGCTACTATACAATGAGCAGTTCTTC. The chain is built from TRBV2 and TRBJ2-1; 10 bases are shared with TRBD1. This CDR3 comprises 20 residues. With 1 base clipped from V and 4 bases from J, the junction kept 16 bases outside the gene matches. Germline CDR1 SNHLY, CDR2 FYNNEI.

This clonotype was recorded at least ten times. This CDR3 is CASSQRQGPDGYTF. CDR3 nucleotides: TGTGCCAGCAGCCAACGACAGGGTCCGGATGGCTACACCTTC. This chain links TRBV11-2 with TRBJ1-2; 7 positions agree with TRBD1. Germline values: CDR1 SGHAT, CDR2 FQNNGV. The CDR3 runs to 14 residues. V lost 5 bases and J lost 6; bases outside the gene matches: 9. Filled out from reference TRBV11-2 and TRBJ1-2, the complete variable domain reads EAGVAQSPRYKIIEKRQSVAFWCNPISGHATLYWYQQILGQGPKLLIQFQNNGVVDDSQLPKDRFSAERLKGVDSTLKIQPAKLEDSAVYLCASSQRQGPDGYTFGSGTRLTVV.

The genes are TRBV2 and TRBJ1-1; weak D call: TRBD1 (6 bases). Germline V gives CDR1 SNHLY, CDR2 FYNNEI. The CDR3 spans 11 residues. Trimming shortened V by 6 bases and J by 7 bases, and 9 bases separated the two germline ends. CDR3 sequence (DNA): TGTGCCAGCAGGGGGGGGCGTGAAGCTTTCTTT. Translation gives CASRGGREAFF.

This clonotype was recorded a few times. The gene calls are TRBV7-3 and TRBJ2-1; D is possibly TRBD2 (6 bases). The CDR3 covers 15 residues. Germline CDR1 is SGHTA and CDR2 is FQGTGA. V was shortened by 4 bases and J by 4 bases, with 14 bases between the two germline ends. CDR3 region: CASSSFGSGYNEQFF. In DNA form, the CDR3 reads TGTGCCAGCAGCTCCTTCGGGAGCGGTTACAATGAGCAGTTCTTC. Drawing the rest from reference TRBV7-3 and TRBJ2-1, the complete variable domain is GAGVSQTPSNKVTEKGKYVELRCDPISGHTALYWYRQSLGQGPEFLIYFQGTGAADDSGLPNDRFFAVRPEGSVSTLKIQRTERGDSAVYLCASSSFGSGYNEQFFGPGTRLTVL.

This clonotype was detected many times. J is TRBJ2-2 and V is TRBV6-5; D gene uncertain. Germline CDR1 is MNHEY and CDR2 is SVGAGI. V dropped 2 bases and J dropped 7 bases, with 8 bases sitting between them. This CDR3 comprises 13 residues. CDR3: CASSYRLDGELFF. The CDR3 nucleotides read TGTGCCAGCAGTTACCGACTCGACGGGGAGCTGTTTTTT.

The sample holds a few counts of this clonotype. The chain joins TRBV5-1 to TRBJ2-2; TRBD1 aligns across 7 bases. The CDR3 is 15 amino acids. The germline gives CDR1 SGHRS, CDR2 YFSETQ. The V segment lost 4 bases and the J segment 1 base; nucleotides outside the gene matches: 4. The chain's CDR3 is CASSIRQGNTGELFF. The CDR3 DNA reads TGCGCCAGCAGCATCAGACAGGGGAACACCGGGGAGCTGTTTTTT.

This clonotype was seen a few times. The V and J genes are TRBV12-3 or TRBV12-4 and TRBJ2-1; 9 bases are a match to TRBD2. The CDR3 contains 16 residues. Trimming cost V 2 bases and J 6 bases; bases outside gene matches: 8. CDR3 coding DNA: TGTGCCAGCAGTTTATTAGGCGGGGGGGCATCCAATGAGCAGTTCTTC. Translation: CASSLLGGGASNEQFF.

The sample holds a few counts of this clonotype. V usage is TRBV5-1 and J usage is TRBJ2-7; D unclear. Looked up from germline, CDR1 is SGHRS and CDR2 is YFSETQ. CDR3 size: 13 residues. Trimming cost V 0 bases and J 3 bases, with 7 bases left between them. CDR3 in amino acids: CASSLEVSYEQYF. As DNA, the CDR3 is TGCGCCAGCAGCTTGGAGGTCAGCTACGAGCAGTACTTC. Combining the CDR3 with reference TRBV5-1 and TRBJ2-7 gives the whole variable domain KAGVTQTPRYLIKTRGQQVTLSCSPISGHRSVSWYQQTPGQGLQFLFEYFSETQRNKGNFPGRFSGRQFSNSRSEMNVSTLELGDSALYLCASSLEVSYEQYFGPGTRLTVT.